This record covers a single T cell receptor beta chain. The germline V and J ends were trimmed by 5 bases and 4 bases, with 5 bases remaining between them. This CDR3 has 12 residues. The germline V gene has CDR1 MNHEY and CDR2 SVGAGI. The record originates from a study of shared clonotypes between healthy human individuals. It was at deep level that the assay was run. Clones were read by immunoSEQ multiplex PCR, and TCRdb kept only the in-frame ones, dropping some. Among about 1 million clones listed, more than 65% were seen once. The chain recombines TRBV6-5 with TRBJ2-2; no firm D call. This clonotype originated in a man younger than 30 in good health. The sequencing input was memory CD4+ T cells sorted from blood. Documented subset: CD45RA-negative fraction. In DNA form, the CDR3 reads TGTGCCAGCAGTAGTGGCACCGGGGAGCTGTTTTTT. It is translated as CASSSGTGELFF.